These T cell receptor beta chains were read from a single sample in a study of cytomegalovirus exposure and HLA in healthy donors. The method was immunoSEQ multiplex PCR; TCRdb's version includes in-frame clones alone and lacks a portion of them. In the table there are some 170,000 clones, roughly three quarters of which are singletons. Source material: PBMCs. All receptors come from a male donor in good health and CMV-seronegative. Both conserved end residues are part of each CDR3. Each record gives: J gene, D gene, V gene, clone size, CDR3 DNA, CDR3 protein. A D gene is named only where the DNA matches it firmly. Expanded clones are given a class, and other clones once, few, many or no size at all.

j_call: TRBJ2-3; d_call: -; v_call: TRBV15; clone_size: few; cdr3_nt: TGTGCCACCAGCAGCGTTATAGAGCAGTATTTT; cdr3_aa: CATSSVIEQYF
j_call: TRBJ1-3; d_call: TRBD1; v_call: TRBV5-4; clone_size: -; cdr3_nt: TGTGCCAGCACGGGGAGAACAGGGGGCGTAGACACCATATATTTT; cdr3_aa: CASTGRTGGVDTIYF
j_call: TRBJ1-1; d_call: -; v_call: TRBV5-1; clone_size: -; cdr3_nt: TGCGCCAGCAGCTTCGGGGAGAACACTGAAGCTTTCTTT; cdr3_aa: CASSFGENTEAFF
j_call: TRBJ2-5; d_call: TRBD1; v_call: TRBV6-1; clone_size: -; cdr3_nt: TGTGCCAGCAGACTGGACAGGGGGCGGGAGACCCAGTACTTC; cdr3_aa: CASRLDRGRETQYF
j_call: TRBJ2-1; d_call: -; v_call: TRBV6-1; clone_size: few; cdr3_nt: TGTGCCAGCAGCTACAGCTACAATGAGCAGTTCTTC; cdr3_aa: CASSYSYNEQFF
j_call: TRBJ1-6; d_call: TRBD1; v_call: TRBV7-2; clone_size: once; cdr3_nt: TGTGCCAGCAGCCCCGAGACGACAGGGGGCTCATCACCCCTCCACTTT; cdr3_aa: CASSPETTGGSSPLHF
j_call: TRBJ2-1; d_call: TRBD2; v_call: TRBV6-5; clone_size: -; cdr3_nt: TGTGCCAGCAGCTTAGCGGGACTTGAGCAGTTCTTC; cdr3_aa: CASSLAGLEQFF
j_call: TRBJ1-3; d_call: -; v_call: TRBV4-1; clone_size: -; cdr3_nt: TGCGCCAGCAGCCTGGGCGGCCCGGGAGATTTCTCTGGAAACACCATATATTTT; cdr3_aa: CASSLGGPGDFSGNTIYF
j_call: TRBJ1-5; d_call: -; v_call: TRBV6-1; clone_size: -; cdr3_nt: TGTGCCAGCATATTGGGACTAGATAGCAATCAGCCCCAGCATTTT; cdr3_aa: CASILGLDSNQPQHF
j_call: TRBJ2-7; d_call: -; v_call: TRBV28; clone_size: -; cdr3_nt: TGTGCCAGCAGTCCCTGGGGGCGCAGCTCCTACGAGCAGTACTTC; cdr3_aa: CASSPWGRSSYEQYF
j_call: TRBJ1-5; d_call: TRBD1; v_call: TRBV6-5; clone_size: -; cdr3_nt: TGTGCCAGCAGAGGACAGGACAATCAGCCCCAGCATTTT; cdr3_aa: CASRGQDNQPQHF
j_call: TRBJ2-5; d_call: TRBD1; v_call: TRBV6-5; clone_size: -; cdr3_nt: TGTGCCAGCAGTCCCCGGGACAGGGTTGAGACCCAGTACTTC; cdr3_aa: CASSPRDRVETQYF
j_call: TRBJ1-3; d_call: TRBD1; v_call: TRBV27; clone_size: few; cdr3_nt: TGTGCCAGCAAGGACAGGCCTTCTGGAGGAAACACCATATATTTT; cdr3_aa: CASKDRPSGGNTIYF
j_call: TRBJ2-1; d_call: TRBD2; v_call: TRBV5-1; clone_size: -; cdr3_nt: TGCGCCAGCAGCACAAGCGGGGGGGGGTGGAATGAGCAGTTCTTC; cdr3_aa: CASSTSGGGWNEQFF
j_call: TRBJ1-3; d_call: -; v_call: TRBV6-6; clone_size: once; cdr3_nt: TGTGCCAGCAGCCCCACAGACCGCTCTGGAAACACCATATATTTT; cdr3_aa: CASSPTDRSGNTIYF
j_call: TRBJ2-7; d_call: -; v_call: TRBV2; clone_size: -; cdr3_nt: TGTGCCAGCAGTGTCTCCTACGAGCAGTACTTC; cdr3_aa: CASSVSYEQYF
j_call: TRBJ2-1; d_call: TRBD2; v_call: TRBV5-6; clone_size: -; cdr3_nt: TGTGCCAGCAGCTACGGACTAGGACCGAATGAGCAGTTCTTC; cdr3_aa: CASSYGLGPNEQFF
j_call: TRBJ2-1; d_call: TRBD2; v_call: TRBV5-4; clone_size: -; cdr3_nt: TGTGCCAGCAGCTTGAGGCTAGCGGGGTACAATGAGCAGTTCTTC; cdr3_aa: CASSLRLAGYNEQFF
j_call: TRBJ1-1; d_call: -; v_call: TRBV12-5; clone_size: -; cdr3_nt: TGTGCTAGTGGTTTGGTACAAAACACTGAAGCTTTCTTT; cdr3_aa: CASGLVQNTEAFF
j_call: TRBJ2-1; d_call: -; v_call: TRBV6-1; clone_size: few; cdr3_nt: TGTGCCAGCAGTGAAGGTCCGGGGTTCTACAATGAGCAGTTCTTC; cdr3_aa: CASSEGPGFYNEQFF
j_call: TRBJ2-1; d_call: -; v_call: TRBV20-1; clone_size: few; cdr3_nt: TGCAGTGCTCCGGAGGTTGAGCAGTTCTTC; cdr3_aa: CSAPEVEQFF
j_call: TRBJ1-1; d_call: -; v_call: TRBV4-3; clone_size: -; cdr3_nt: TGCGCCAGCAGCCAAGATCTGGGGGGATACACTGAAGCTTTCTTT; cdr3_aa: CASSQDLGGYTEAFF
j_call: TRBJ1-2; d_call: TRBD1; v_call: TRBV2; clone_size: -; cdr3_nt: TGTGCCAGCAGGGGACAGTCGGATTACTACGGCTACACCTTC; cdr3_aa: CASRGQSDYYGYTF
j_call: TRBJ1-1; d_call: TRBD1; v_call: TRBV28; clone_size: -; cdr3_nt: TGTGCCAGCAATAAACGGACAGGGGGCGCAAGGACTGAAGCTTTCTTT; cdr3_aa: CASNKRTGGARTEAFF
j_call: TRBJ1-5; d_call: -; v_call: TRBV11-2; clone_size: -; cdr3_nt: TGTGCCAGCAGCCCAGACAGGTACAATCGGCCCCAGCATTTT; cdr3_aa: CASSPDRYNRPQHF
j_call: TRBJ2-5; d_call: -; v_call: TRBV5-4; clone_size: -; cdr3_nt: TGTGCCAGCAGCTTGAGAAGCTCTGAGACCCAGTACTTC; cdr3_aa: CASSLRSSETQYF
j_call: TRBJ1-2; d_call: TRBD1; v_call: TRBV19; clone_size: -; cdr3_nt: TGTGCCAGTACCACATCCTGGACAGGCGAAAGAGACTATGGCTACACCTTC; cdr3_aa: CASTTSWTGERDYGYTF
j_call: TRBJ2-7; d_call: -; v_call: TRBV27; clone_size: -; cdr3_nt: TGTGCCAGCAGTCTGACCCTAAGGAGGCCCGAGCAGTACTTC; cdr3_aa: CASSLTLRRPEQYF
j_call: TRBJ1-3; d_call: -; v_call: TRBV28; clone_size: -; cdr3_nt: TGTGCCAGCAGTTTAAGGACAGCTGGAAACACCATATATTTT; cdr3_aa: CASSLRTAGNTIYF
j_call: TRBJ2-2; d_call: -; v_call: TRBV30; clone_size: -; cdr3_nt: TGTGCCTGGAGTGTAAGACTCGACACCGGGGAGCTGTTTTTT; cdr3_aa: CAWSVRLDTGELFF
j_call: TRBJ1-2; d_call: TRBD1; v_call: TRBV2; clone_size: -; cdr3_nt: TGTGCCAGCAGCTCAGGACAGGGGGACTATGGCTACACCTTC; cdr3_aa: CASSSGQGDYGYTF
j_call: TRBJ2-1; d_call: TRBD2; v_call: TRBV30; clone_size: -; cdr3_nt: TGTGCCTGGAGTGTACTAGCGGGGCCCTACAATGAGCAGTTCTTC; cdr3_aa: CAWSVLAGPYNEQFF
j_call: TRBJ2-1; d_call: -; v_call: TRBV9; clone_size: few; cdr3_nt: TGTGCCAGCAGCGTAGTAGGAGGACCCTACAATGAGCAGTTCTTC; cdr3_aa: CASSVVGGPYNEQFF
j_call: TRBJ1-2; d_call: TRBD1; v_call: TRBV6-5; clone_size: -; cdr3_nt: TGTGCCAGCAGTTACTCACAGGGGAATTATGGCTACACCTTC; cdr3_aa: CASSYSQGNYGYTF
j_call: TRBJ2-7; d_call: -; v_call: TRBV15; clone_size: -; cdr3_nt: TGTGCCACCAGCAGAGATCTAATTAGCGTGGAGCAGTACTTC; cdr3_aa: CATSRDLISVEQYF
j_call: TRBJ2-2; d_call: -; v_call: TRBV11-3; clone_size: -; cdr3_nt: TGTGCCAGCAGCTCTCTTTCAGGGTTCGGTAACACCGGGGAGCTGTTTTTT; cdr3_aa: CASSSLSGFGNTGELFF
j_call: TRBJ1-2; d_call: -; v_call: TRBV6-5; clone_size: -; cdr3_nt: TGTGCCAGCAGTTACTCGGGCGCATCAGAGGGAGGCTACACCTTC; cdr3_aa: CASSYSGASEGGYTF
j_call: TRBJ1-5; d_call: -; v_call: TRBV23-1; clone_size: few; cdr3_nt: TGCGCCAGCAGTCAGCCAGGGCGGTTGAGCAATCAGCCCCAGCATTTT; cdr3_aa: CASSQPGRLSNQPQHF
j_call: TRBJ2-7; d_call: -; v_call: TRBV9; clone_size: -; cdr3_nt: TGTGCCAGCAGCGTAGGGGTACAGGGTACGTACGAGCAGTACTTC; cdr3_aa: CASSVGVQGTYEQYF
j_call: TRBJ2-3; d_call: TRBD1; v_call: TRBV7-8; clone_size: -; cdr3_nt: TGTGCCAGCAGCTCCCGACAGGGGCGCACAGATACGCAGTATTTT; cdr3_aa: CASSSRQGRTDTQYF
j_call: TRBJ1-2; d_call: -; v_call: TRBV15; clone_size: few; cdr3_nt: TGTGCCACCAGCAGAGATCAGAGCAGCGGCAACTATGGCTACACCTTC; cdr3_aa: CATSRDQSSGNYGYTF
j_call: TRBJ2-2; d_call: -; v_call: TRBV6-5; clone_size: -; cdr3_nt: TGTGCCAGCAGTCTCAACACCGGGGAGCTGTTTTTT; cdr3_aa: CASSLNTGELFF
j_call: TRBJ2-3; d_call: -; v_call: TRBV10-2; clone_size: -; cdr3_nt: TGCGCCAGCAGTAGCCCTAGCACAGATACGCAGTATTTT; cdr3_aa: CASSSPSTDTQYF
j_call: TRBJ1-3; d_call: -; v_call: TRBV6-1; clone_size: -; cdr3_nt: TGTGCCAGCAGTGAAGTGGTGAACTCAGGAAACACCATATATTTT; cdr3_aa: CASSEVVNSGNTIYF
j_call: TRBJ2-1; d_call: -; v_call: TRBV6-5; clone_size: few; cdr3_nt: TGTGCCAGCTACCCGCAGGTACCCGGCCGAGAGCAGTTCTTC; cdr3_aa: CASYPQVPGREQFF
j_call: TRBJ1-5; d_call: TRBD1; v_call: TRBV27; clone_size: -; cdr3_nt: TGTGCCAGCAGTGTGGGACAGGGCGGTCAGCCCCAGCATTTT; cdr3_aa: CASSVGQGGQPQHF
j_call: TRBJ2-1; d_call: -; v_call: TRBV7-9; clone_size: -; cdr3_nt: TGTGCCAGCAGCCGCAAAAGGTACCCTAGTGACCAAGGTGAGCAGTTCTTC; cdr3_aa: CASSRKRYPSDQGEQFF
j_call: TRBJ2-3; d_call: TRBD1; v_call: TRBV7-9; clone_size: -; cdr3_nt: TGTGCCAGCAGCTCGGACAGGGTTAGCACAGATACGCAGTATTTT; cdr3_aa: CASSSDRVSTDTQYF
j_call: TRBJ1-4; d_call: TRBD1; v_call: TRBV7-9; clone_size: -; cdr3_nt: TGTGCCAGCAGCCAAAGACAGGGGGCGGGGGATGAAAAACTGTTTTTT; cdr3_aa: CASSQRQGAGDEKLFF
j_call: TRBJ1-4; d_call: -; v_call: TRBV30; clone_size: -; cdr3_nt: TGTGCCTGGAGTGTAGTACTTAATGAAAAACTGTTTTTT; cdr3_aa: CAWSVVLNEKLFF
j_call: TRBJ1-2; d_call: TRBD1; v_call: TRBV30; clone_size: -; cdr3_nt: TGTGCCTGGAGTGTGCGGACAGGGAGGCTTGGCTACACCTTC; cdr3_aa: CAWSVRTGRLGYTF
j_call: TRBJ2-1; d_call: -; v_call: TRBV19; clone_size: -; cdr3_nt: TGTGCCAGTAGTACCCGGTCGGCAGGGTATTACAATGAGCAGTTCTTC; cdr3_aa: CASSTRSAGYYNEQFF
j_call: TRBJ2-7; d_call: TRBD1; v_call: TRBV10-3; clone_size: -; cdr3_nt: TGTGCCATCAGAACCGGGACAGGAGACTACGAGCAGTACTTC; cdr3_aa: CAIRTGTGDYEQYF
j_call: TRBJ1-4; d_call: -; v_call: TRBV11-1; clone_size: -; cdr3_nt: TGTGCCAGCAGCTTTGACGCCCAGACAGGAGACGAAAAACTGTTTTTT; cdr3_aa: CASSFDAQTGDEKLFF
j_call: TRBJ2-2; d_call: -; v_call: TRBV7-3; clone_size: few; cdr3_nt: TGTGCCAGCAGCCCGAGGCGGGCGGGGACCGGGGAGCTGTTTTTT; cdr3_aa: CASSPRRAGTGELFF
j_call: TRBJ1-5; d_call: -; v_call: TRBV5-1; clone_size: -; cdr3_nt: TGCGCCAGCAGCCCCGGACAGCCCAATCAGCCCCAGCATTTT; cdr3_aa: CASSPGQPNQPQHF
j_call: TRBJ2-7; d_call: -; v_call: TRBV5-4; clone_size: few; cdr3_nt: TGTGCCAGCAGCTTTAGTAGCGGCTCCTACGAGCAGTACTTC; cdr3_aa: CASSFSSGSYEQYF
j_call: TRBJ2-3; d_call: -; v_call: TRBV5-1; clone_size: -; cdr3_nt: TGCGCCAGCCGCCCCGGGACTAGCACAGATACGCAGTATTTT; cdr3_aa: CASRPGTSTDTQYF